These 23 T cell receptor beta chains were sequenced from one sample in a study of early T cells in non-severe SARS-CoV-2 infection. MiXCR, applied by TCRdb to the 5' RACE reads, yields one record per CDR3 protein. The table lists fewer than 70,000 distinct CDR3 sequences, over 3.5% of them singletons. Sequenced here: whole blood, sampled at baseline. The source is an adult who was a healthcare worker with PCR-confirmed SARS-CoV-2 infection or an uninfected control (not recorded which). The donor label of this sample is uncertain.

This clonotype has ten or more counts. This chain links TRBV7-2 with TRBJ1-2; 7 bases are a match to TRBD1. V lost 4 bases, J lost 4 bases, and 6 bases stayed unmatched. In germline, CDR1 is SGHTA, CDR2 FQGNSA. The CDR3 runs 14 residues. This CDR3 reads CASSWTGGVYGYTF. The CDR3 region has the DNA TGTGCCAGCAGCTGGACAGGTGGGGTCTATGGCTACACCTTC.

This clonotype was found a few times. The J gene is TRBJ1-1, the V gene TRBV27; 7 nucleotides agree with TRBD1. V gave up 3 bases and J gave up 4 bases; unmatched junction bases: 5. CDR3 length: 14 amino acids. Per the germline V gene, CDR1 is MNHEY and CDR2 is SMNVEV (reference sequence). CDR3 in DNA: TGTGCCAGCAGTTTCTACCAGGGGGGCACTGAAGCTTTCTTT. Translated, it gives CASSFYQGGTEAFF.

CDR3 in amino acids: CASSSRLGQGVNEQFF. In DNA form, the CDR3 reads TGTGCCAGCAGCTCCCGCTTGGGGCAGGGGGTAAATGAGCAGTTCTTC. The chain recombines TRBV7-9 with TRBJ2-1; 7 positions agree with TRBD1. The CDR3 totals 16 residues. Per germline, CDR1 SEHNR and CDR2 FQNEAQ (reference sequence). V was pared by 4 bases and J by 7 bases, with 13 bases of the junction left unmatched.

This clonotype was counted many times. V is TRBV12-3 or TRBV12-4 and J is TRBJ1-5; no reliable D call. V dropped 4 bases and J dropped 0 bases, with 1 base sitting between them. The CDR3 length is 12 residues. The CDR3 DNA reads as TGTGCCAGCAGTTATAGCAATCAGCCCCAGCATTTT. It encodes CASSYSNQPQHF.

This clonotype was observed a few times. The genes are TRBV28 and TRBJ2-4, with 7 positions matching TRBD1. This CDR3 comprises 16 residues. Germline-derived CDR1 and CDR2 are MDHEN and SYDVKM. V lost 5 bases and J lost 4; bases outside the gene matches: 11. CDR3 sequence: CASSPRGTAPKNIQYF. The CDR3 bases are TGTGCCAGCAGTCCCCGAGGGACAGCCCCAAAAAACATTCAGTACTTC. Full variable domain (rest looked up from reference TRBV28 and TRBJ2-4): DVKVTQSSRYLVKRTGEKVFLECVQDMDHENMFWYRQDPGLGLRLIYFSYDVKMKEKGDIPEGYSVSREKKERFSLILESASTNQTSMYLCASSPRGTAPKNIQYFGAGTRLSVL.

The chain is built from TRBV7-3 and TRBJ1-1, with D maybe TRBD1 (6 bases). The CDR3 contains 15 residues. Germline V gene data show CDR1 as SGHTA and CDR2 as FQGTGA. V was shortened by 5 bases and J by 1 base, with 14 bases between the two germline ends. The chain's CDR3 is CASSTYRVKNTEAFF. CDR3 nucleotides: TGTGCCAGCAGCACGTACAGGGTGAAGAACACTGAAGCTTTCTTT.

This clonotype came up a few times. For the CDR3, the DNA is TGTGCCAGCAGCTTAAGCGGGGGGAAGAGAACAGATACGCAGTATTTT. It codes for CASSLSGGKRTDTQYF. The V and J genes are TRBV7-9 and TRBJ2-3, with TRBD2 matching over 9 bases. Germline V gene data show CDR1 as SEHNR and CDR2 as FQNEAQ (reference sequence). J was trimmed by 3 bases and V by 2 bases; bases with no gene match: 6. The CDR3 has 16 amino acids.

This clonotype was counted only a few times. The chain's CDR3 is CASSEGLATGELFF. CDR3 bases: TGCGCCAGCAGCGAGGGACTAGCGACCGGGGAGCTGTTTTTT. This chain uses TRBV5-1 with TRBJ2-2, with 10 bases aligning to TRBD2. After removal of 4 bases from V and 5 bases from J, the junction contained 2 bases not matched to a gene. The CDR3 consists of 14 residues. Germline CDR1 reads SGHRS; CDR2 reads YFSETQ.

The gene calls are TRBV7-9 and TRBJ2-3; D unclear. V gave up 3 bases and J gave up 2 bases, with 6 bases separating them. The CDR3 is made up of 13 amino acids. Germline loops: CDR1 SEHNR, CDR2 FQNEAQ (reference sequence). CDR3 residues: CASSFSPTDTQYF. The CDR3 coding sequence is TGTGCCAGCAGCTTTTCCCCCACAGATACGCAGTATTTT.

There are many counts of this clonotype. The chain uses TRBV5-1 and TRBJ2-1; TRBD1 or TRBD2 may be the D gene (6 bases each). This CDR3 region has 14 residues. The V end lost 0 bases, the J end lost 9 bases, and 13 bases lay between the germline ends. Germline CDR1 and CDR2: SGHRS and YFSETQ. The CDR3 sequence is CASSLETGAAEQFF. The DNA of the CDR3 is TGCGCCAGCAGCTTGGAGACGGGGGCTGCTGAGCAGTTCTTC.

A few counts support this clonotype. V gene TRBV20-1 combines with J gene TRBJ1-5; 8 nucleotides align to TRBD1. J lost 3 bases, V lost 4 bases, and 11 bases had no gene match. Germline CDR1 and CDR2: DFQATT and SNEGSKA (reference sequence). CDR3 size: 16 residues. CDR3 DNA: TGCAGTGCTAAGAAACCGAACAGGGGGGCCAATCAGCCCCAGCATTTT. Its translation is CSAKKPNRGANQPQHF.

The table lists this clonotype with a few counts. The chain's CDR3 is CASSQGDLNTEAFF. CDR3 nucleotides: TGTGCCAGCTCACAAGGGGACCTGAACACTGAAGCTTTCTTT. J is TRBJ1-1 and V is TRBV18; the D gene is possibly TRBD1 (5 bases). This CDR3 region has 14 residues. Trimming removed 4 bases at V and 0 bases at J, with 9 bases between. Germline V gene lookup returns CDR1 KGHSH and CDR2 LQKENI.

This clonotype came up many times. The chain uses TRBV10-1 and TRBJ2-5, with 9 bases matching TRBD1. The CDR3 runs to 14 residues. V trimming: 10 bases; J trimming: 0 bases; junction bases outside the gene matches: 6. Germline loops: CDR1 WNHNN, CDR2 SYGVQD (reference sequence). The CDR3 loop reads CATGTGTYQETQYF. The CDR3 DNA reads TGCGCCACCGGGACAGGGACGTACCAAGAGACCCAGTACTTC.

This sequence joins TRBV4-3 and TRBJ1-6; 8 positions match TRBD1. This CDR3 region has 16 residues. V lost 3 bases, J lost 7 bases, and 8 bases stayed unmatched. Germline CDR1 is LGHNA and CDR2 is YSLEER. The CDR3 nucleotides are TGCGCCAGCAGCCATCAGGACAGGGCCGAGAATTCACCCCTCCACTTT. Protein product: CASSHQDRAENSPLHF.

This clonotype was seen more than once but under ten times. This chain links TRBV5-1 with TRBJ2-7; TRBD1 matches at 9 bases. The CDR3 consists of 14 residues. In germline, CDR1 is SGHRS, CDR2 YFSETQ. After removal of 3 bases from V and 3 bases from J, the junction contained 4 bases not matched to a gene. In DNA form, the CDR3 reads TGCGCCAGCAGCTCACAGGGGGCAGACTACGAGCAGTACTTC. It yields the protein CASSSQGADYEQYF.

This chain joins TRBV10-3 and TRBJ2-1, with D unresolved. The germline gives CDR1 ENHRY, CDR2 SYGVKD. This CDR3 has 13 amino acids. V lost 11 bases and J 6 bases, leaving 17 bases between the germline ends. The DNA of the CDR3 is TGTGCCGTCAAAGGTGGAATTGGCAATGAGCAGTTCTTC. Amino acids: CAVKGGIGNEQFF.

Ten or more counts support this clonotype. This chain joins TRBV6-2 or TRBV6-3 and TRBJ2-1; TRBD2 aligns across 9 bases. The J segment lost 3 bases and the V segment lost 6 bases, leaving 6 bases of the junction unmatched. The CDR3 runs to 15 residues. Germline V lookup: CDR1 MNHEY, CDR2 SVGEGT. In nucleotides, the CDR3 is TGTGCCAGCAGAGCCGGGACTAGCCACTACAATGAGCAGTTCTTC. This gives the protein CASRAGTSHYNEQFF.

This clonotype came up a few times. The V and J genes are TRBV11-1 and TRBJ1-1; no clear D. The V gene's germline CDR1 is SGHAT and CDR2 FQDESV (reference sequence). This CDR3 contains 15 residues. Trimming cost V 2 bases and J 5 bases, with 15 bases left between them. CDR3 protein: CASSLSTALVTEAFF. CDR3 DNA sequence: TGTGCCAGCAGCTTATCGACGGCACTGGTAACTGAAGCTTTCTTT.

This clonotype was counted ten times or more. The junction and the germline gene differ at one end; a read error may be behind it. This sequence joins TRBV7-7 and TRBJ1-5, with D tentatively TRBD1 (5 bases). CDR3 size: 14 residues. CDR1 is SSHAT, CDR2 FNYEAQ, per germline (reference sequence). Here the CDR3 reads CASSPGLGNQPQHF. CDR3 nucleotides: TGTGCTAGCAGCCCAGGGCTGGGTAATCAGCCCCAGCATTTT.

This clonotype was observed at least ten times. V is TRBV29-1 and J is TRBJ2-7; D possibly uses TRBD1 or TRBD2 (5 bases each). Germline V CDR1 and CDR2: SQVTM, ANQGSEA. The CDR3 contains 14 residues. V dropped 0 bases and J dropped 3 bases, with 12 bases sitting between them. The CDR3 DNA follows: TGCAGCGTTGAAGATCCGGGACCCGACTACGAGCAGTACTTC. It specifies CSVEDPGPDYEQYF.

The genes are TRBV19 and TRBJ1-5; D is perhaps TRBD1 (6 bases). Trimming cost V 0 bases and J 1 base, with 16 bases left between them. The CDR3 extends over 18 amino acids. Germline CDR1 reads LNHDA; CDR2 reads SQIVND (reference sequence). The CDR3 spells CASSIDPSRQVSNQPQHF. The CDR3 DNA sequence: TGTGCCAGTAGTATAGATCCCTCCCGACAGGTCAGCAATCAGCCCCAGCATTTT.

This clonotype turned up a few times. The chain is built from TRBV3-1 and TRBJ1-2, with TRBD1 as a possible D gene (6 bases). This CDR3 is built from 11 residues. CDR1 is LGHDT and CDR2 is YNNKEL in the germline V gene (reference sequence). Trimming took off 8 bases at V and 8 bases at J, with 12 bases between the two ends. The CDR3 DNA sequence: TGTGCCAGCCAGGGGTCCAGCGGCTACACCTTC. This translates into CASQGSSGYTF.

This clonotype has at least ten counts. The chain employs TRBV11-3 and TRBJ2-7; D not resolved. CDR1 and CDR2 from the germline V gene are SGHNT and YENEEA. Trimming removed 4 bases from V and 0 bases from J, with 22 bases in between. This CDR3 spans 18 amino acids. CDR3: CASSWLPSPTMSSYEQYF. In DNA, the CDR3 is TGTGCCAGCAGCTGGCTACCATCCCCGACCATGAGCTCCTACGAGCAGTACTTC.